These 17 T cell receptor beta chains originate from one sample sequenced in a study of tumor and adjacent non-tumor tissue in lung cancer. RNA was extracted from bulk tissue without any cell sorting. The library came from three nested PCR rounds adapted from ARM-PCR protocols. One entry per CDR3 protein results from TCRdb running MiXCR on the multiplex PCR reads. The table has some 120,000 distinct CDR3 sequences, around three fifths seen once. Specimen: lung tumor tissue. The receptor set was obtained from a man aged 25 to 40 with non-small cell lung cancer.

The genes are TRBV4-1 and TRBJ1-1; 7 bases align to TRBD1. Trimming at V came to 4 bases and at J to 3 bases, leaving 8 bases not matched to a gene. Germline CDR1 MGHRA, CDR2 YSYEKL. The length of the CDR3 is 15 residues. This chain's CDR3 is CASSPDEGADTEAFF. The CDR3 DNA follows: TGCGCCAGCAGCCCAGATGAGGGGGCCGACACTGAAGCTTTCTTT.

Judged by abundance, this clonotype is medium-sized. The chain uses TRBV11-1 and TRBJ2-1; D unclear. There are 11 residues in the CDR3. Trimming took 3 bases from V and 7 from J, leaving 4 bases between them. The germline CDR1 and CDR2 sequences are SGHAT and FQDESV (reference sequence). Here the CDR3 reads CASSLVNEQFF. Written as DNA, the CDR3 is TGTGCCAGCAGCTTGGTTAATGAGCAGTTCTTC.

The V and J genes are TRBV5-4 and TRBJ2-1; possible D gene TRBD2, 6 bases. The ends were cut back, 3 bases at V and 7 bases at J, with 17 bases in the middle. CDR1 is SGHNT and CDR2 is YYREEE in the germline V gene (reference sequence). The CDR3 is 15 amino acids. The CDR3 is CASSSPAGIRNEQFF. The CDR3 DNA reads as TGTGCCAGCAGCTCCCCGGCGGGAATCAGGAATGAGCAGTTCTTC.

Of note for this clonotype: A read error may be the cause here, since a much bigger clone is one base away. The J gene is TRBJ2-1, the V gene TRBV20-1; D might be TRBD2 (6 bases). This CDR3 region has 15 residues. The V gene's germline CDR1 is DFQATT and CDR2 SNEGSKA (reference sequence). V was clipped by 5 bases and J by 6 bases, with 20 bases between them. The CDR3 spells CSARQKTRPCNEQFF. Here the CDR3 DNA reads TGCAGTGCTCGCCAGAAGACTAGACCCTGCAATGAGCAGTTCTTC.

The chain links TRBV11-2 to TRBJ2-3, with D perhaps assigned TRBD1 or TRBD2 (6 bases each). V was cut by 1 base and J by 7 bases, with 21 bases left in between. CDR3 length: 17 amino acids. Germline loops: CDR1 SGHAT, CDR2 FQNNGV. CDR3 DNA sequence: TGTGCCAGCAGCTTAGGTGCTCTAGAGGGGGGATCGAATACGCAGTATTTT. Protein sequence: CASSLGALEGGSNTQYF.

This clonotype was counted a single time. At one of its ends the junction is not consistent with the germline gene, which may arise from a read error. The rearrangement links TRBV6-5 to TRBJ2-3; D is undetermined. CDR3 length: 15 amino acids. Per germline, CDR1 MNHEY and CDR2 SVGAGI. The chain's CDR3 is CVSSYLGSRTDTQYF. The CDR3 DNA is TGTGTCAGCAGTTACTTGGGTTCCCGCACAGATACGCAGTATTTT.

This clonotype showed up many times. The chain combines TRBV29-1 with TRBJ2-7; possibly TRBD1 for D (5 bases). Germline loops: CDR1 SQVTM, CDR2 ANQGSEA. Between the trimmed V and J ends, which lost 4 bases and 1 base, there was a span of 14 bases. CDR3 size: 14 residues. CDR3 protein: CSVARGSTSYEQYF. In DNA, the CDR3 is TGCAGCGTTGCAAGGGGCAGTACGTCCTACGAGCAGTACTTC.

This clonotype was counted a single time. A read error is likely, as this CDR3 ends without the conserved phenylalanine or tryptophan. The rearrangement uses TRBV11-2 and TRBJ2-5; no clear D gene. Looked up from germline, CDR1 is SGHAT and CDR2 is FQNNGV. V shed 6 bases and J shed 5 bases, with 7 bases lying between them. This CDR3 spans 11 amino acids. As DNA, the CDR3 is TGTGCCAGCAGTCCCCAGGAGACCCAGTACCTC. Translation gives CASSPQETQYL.

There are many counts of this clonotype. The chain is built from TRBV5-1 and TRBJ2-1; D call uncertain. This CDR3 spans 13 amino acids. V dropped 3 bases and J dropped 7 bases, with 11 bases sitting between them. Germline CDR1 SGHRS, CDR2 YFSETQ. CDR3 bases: TGCGCCAGCAGCTCCCTTTTGGGGAATGAGCAGTTCTTC. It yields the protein CASSSLLGNEQFF.

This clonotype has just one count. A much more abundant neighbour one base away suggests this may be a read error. The CDR3 is CSLTGQSYEQYF. CDR3 nucleotide sequence: TGCAGCCTTACAGGGCAATCCTACGAGCAGTACTTC. V and J are TRBV29-1 and TRBJ2-7; weak D call: TRBD1 (6 bases). This CDR3 comprises 12 residues. Trimming removed 8 bases at V and 1 base at J, with 12 bases between. Germline loops: CDR1 SQVTM, CDR2 ANQGSEA.

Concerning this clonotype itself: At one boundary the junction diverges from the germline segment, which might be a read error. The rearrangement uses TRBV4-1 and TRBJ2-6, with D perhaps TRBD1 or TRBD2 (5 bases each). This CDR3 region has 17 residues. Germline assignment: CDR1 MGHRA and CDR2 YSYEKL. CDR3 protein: CASSPNVAVSGTNVLTF. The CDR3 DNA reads TGCGCCAGCAGCCCCAATGTGGCCGTCTCCGGGACCAACGTCCTAACTTTC.

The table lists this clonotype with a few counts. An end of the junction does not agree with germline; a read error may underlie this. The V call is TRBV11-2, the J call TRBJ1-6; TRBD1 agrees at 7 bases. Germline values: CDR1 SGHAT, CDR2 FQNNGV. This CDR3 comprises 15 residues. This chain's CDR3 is CAGSWGTVANSPLHF. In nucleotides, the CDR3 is TGTGCCGGCAGCTGGGGGACAGTGGCGAATTCACCCCTCCACTTT.

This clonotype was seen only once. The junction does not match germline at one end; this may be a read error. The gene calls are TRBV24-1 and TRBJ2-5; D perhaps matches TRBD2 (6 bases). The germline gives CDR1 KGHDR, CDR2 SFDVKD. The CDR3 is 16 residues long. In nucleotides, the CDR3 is TGTGCCGCCAGTGATCCGCAGGGAGGACTCCAAGAGACCCAGTATTTC. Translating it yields CAASDPQGGLQETQYF.

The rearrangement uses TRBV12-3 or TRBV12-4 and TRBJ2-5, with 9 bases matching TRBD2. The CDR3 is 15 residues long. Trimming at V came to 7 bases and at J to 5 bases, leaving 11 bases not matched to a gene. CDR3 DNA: TGTGCCAGCAATCCGACAAGCGGGAGGCCCGAGACCCAGTACTTC. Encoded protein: CASNPTSGRPETQYF.

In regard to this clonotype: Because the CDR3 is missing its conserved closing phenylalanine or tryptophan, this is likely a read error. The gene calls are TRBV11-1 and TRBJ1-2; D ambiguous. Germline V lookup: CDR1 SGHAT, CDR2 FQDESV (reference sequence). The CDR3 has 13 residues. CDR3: CASSLSPVDGYTL. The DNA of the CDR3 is TGCGCCAGCAGCTTATCCCCGGTAGACGGCTACACCTTA.

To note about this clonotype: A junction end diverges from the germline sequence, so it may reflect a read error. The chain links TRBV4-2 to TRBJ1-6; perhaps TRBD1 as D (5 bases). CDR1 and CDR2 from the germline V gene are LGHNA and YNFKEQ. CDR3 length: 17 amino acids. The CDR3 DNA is TGTGCCAGCAGACAAGAGACCTCAACAAGGGGTGCGGCACCCCTCCACTTT. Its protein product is CASRQETSTRGAAPLHF.

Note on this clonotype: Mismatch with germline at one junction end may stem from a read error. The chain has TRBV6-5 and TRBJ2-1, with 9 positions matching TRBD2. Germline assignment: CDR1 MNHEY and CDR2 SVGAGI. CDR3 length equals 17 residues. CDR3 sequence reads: CASSLSWRGGSYNEQLF. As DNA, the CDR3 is TGTGCCAGCAGTCTCTCCTGGCGGGGGGGCTCCTACAATGAGCAGCTCTTC.